Sequencing of this T cell receptor (beta chain) was carried out in a study of OX40 agonist ivuxolimab in advanced cancers. This clone was found a few times. Germline CDR1 is SGHRS and CDR2 is YFSETQ. V shed 0 bases and J 4 bases; nucleotides not matched to a gene: 9. The CDR3 covers 18 residues. Profiled with immunoSEQ multiplex PCR; TCRdb holds only in-frame clones, not every one. This repertoire shows about 69,000 clones, about 89% found once; its top ten account for under 4.5%. The TCR comes from an adult with an advanced solid tumor such as melanoma, head and neck, liver or kidney cancer. The source was CD4+ or CD8+ T cells sorted from blood, collected in a trial of the OX40 agonist ivuxolimab. The chain links TRBV5-1 to TRBJ2-3; 12 positions match TRBD2. DNA of the CDR3: TGCGCCAGCAGCTTGGGGCTGACTAGCGGGAGATCATCAGATACGCAGTATTTT. It yields the protein CASSLGLTSGRSSDTQYF.